This is a list of T cell receptor beta chains from one sample in a study of T cells in Graves' hyperthyroidism and ophthalmopathy. MiXCR, run by TCRdb on the multiplex PCR reads, gives a single entry per CDR3 protein. Of roughly 570,000 distinct CDR3 sequences listed, about 45% are singletons. Sequences were obtained from peripheral blood or thyroid tissue (not recorded which). These receptor sequences come from an adult woman with Graves' disease, either hyperthyroidism or ophthalmopathy (not recorded which). Each CDR3 is given with its conserved first and last residue. Fields, in order: V gene, D gene, J gene, CDR3 protein. The D gene is left open where the match is weak.

TRBV10-2	.	TRBJ1-4	CASRLSLATNEKLFF
TRBV6-1	.	TRBJ2-7	CATSTYNPNEQYF
TRBV15	.	TRBJ2-7	CATSRPNLMQYF
TRBV7-3	TRBD1	TRBJ1-1	CASSHGQGGEAFF
TRBV5-1	.	TRBJ2-3	CASSYNADTQYF
TRBV19	.	TRBJ2-5	CASSGSSQETQYF
TRBV15	.	TRBJ1-3	CATSRDRSSGNTIYF
TRBV30	.	TRBJ1-2	CAYGAHLYGYTF
TRBV5-1	.	TRBJ1-4	CASRAGENEKLFF
TRBV2	.	TRBJ1-2	CASSEGQTWGYTF
TRBV11-2	TRBD2	TRBJ2-2	CASSLFGKLAGLNTGELFF
TRBV12-3/TRBV12-4	.	TRBJ1-4	CASSTSTGVMGKLFF
TRBV11-2	TRBD1	TRBJ1-1	CASATDRWNTEAFF
TRBV4-2	.	TRBJ1-3	CASSQDQASWENTIYF
TRBV13	.	TRBJ2-3	CASSLRGERGTDTQYF
TRBV10-3	TRBD1	TRBJ1-5	CAISNTGQGNQPQHF
TRBV7-2	.	TRBJ2-2	CASSLNLGELGGELFF
TRBV20-1	TRBD1	TRBJ2-5	CSASGTAHQETQYF
TRBV7-9	.	TRBJ1-4	CASSVSGTFNEKLFF
TRBV5-4	.	TRBJ1-5	CASSLDGPGQPQHF
TRBV25-1	.	TRBJ2-2	CASSMDGDGRELFF
TRBV13	TRBD2	TRBJ2-7	CASSPTPRTSGYEQYF
TRBV20-1	TRBD2	TRBJ2-5	CSATRLAGKETQYF
TRBV25-1	.	TRBJ2-5	CASSPGREGAETQYF
TRBV2	.	TRBJ2-5	CAWRSQETQYF
TRBV10-2	.	TRBJ2-7	CASTQEGSAAYEQYF
TRBV6-5	.	TRBJ2-2	CASSYSIVATGELFF
TRBV5-1	TRBD2	TRBJ2-7	CASSLQSGIYEQYF
TRBV19	TRBD1	TRBJ1-5	CASSPWTGGWQPQHF
TRBV7-2	.	TRBJ2-5	CASTPDGPRETQYF
TRBV7-9	.	TRBJ2-7	CASSVESGYEQYF